This T cell receptor (beta chain) is drawn from a study of blood T cell repertoires in COVID-19. Participant ages covered about 18 to 89 years across around 25 US areas. As processed by the authors: Amplification of reference gene primers provided the estimated nucleated cell counts. Only in-frame clones appear in the TCRdb table, and some are missing; sequencing was by immunoSEQ multiplex PCR. V, J and clone size are taken as reported in that table, and D and trimming were inferred from the DNA itself. The sample includes a few hundred thousand clones, approximately 91% of them seen just once. Sequenced input: PBMCs or T cells enriched from blood (not recorded which). This receptor was taken from a woman in her 30s who had been exposed to COVID-19.

CDR3 in DNA: TGTGCCAGCAGCCCCCCCGGGCCACTAGCGGGAGTTCGAACAGATACGCAGTATTTT. Its translation is CASSPPGPLAGVRTDTQYF. The genes are TRBV7-8 and TRBJ2-3, with TRBD2 matching over 11 bases. Germline lookup yields CDR1 SGHVS and CDR2 FQNEAQ. The CDR3 contains 19 residues. Trimming at V came to 5 bases and at J to 3 bases, leaving 16 bases not matched to a gene.